Presented here are 18 T cell receptor beta chains from one specimen sequenced in a study of post-analysis software for immune sequencing data. These receptors have no identified antigens. The TCR beta cDNA libraries carried unique molecular identifiers. TCRdb reprocessed the PCR reads via MiXCR and lists one record per CDR3 protein. The sample shows 820,000 or so distinct CDR3 sequences, roughly 50% of them seen only once. Study findings and constraints: Patients carried five TRBV segments more frequently than controls did, and TRBV5-6, TRBV5-1 and TRBV20-1 were among them.

The sample consisted of blood. Source of these receptors: a girl aged 10-17 years with multiple sclerosis.

This CDR3 is CASSFGTSAEQFF. The CDR3, as DNA: TGTGCCAGCAGCTTCGGGACTAGCGCCGAGCAGTTCTTC. This sequence joins TRBV7-9 and TRBJ2-1; 10 positions agree with TRBD2. Trimming took 3 bases from V and 10 from J; bases not matched to a gene: 3. The CDR3 covers 13 residues. The germline V gene has CDR1 SEHNR and CDR2 FQNEAQ (reference sequence).

This clonotype was seen a handful of times. The CDR3 region is CASSPGAGRYGYTF. In nucleotides, the CDR3 is TGTGCCAGCAGCCCTGGGGCGGGGCGATATGGCTACACCTTC. The chain uses TRBV7-2 and TRBJ1-2; D possibly corresponds to TRBD1 (5 bases). The CDR3 length is 14 residues. Germline CDR1 reads SGHTA; CDR2 reads FQGNSA. V was pared by 5 bases and J by 5 bases, with 15 bases between.

This sequence joins TRBV7-2 and TRBJ2-5; D is perhaps TRBD1 or TRBD2 (5 bases each). The V end was cut by 5 bases, the J end by 1 base, with 11 bases between. Germline V CDR1 and CDR2: SGHTA, FQGNSA. This CDR3 has 14 amino acids. As DNA, the CDR3 is TGTGCCAGCAGCATGGGACGGGCCCAAGAGACCCAGTACTTC. It specifies CASSMGRAQETQYF.

The chain recombines TRBV15 with TRBJ2-6; D assignment may be TRBD1 or TRBD2 (5 bases each). V shed 0 bases and J shed 0 bases, with 18 bases lying between them. The CDR3 totals 20 residues. Germline CDR1 LNHNV, CDR2 YYDKDF (reference sequence). Here the CDR3 DNA reads TGTGCCACCAGCAGAGAGCACGGTCGGGGACCACTCTCTGGGGCCAACGTCCTGACTTTC. Encoded protein: CATSREHGRGPLSGANVLTF.

The chain combines TRBV6-2 or TRBV6-3 with TRBJ2-7; 10 bases are a match to TRBD1. Germline V CDR1 and CDR2: MNHEY, SVGEGT. V lost 2 bases, J lost 3 bases, and 4 bases stayed unmatched. The CDR3 contains 15 residues. The CDR3 coding sequence is TGTGCCAGCAGTTACCTCGGACAGGGGGGCTACGAGCAGTACTTC. This codes for CASSYLGQGGYEQYF.

This clonotype was found a few times. The rearrangement joins TRBV5-1 to TRBJ2-7; TRBD2 matches at 15 bases. The V and J ends lost 3 bases and 4 bases, in that order; junction bases with no gene match: 14. The germline gives CDR1 SGHRS, CDR2 YFSETQ. The CDR3 is 19 residues long. CDR3 sequence reads: CASSSGLAGGSGSLYEQYF. The CDR3 DNA sequence: TGCGCCAGCAGCTCGGGACTAGCGGGAGGCTCAGGGTCCCTTTACGAGCAGTACTTC. Full variable domain (missing parts from reference TRBV5-1 and TRBJ2-7): KAGVTQTPRYLIKTRGQQVTLSCSPISGHRSVSWYQQTPGQGLQFLFEYFSETQRNKGNFPGRFSGRQFSNSRSEMNVSTLELGDSALYLCASSSGLAGGSGSLYEQYFGPGTRLTVT.

The chain uses TRBV6-5 and TRBJ2-3, with a possible D match to TRBD2 (6 bases). From germline, CDR1 is MNHEY and CDR2 SVGAGI. V dropped 0 bases and J dropped 2 bases, with 9 bases sitting between them. This CDR3 comprises 15 residues. The CDR3 DNA reads TGTGCCAGCAGTTACTCGGGGGGAGTCACAGATACGCAGTATTTT. Translation: CASSYSGGVTDTQYF.

The chain couples TRBV20-1 to TRBJ2-7, with 10 bases identical to TRBD2. Germline V lookup: CDR1 DFQATT, CDR2 SNEGSKA (reference sequence). J was trimmed by 2 bases and V by 5 bases; bases with no gene match: 6. CDR3 length equals 14 residues. DNA of the CDR3: TGCAGTGCTCAAAGCGGGGGGGCAGCCTACGAGCAGTACTTC. Encoded protein: CSAQSGGAAYEQYF.

V usage is TRBV7-9 and J usage is TRBJ2-3; D might be TRBD1 (6 bases). With 5 bases removed from V and 7 bases from J, the gap between germline ends came to 19 bases. This CDR3 region has 15 residues. CDR1 is SEHNR and CDR2 is FQNEAQ in the germline V gene (reference sequence). The CDR3 DNA is TGTGCCAGCAGCCGGGGACAACCTATTGGGAATACGCAGTATTTT. Amino acid sequence: CASSRGQPIGNTQYF.

The gene calls are TRBV16 and TRBJ1-2; TRBD1 agrees at 9 bases. CDR1 and CDR2 from the germline V gene are KGHSY and FQNENV. This CDR3 is 16 amino acids long. With 4 bases clipped from V and 7 bases from J, the junction kept 13 bases outside the gene matches. CDR3 sequence (DNA): TGTGCCAGCAGCCCCGGGACAGGGAATTCAGTCGGTGGCTACACCTTC. Translating it yields CASSPGTGNSVGGYTF.

The table lists this clonotype with a few counts. CDR3 residues: CASSSRTGASGNIQYF. DNA for the CDR3: TGTGCCAGCAGTTCCCGGACAGGGGCTAGCGGGAACATTCAGTACTTC. This sequence joins TRBV12-3 or TRBV12-4 and TRBJ2-4; TRBD1 is a possible D gene (9 bases). The CDR3 has 16 amino acids. V lost 4 bases to trimming and J lost 7 bases, with 20 bases between them.

V and J are TRBV9 and TRBJ1-4; D might be TRBD1 (5 bases). The CDR3 covers 15 residues. CDR1 and CDR2 (germline): SGDLS, YYNGEE. V lost 3 bases and J 3 bases, leaving 12 bases between the germline ends. CDR3 residues: CASSGGQWANEKLFF. The CDR3 DNA follows: TGTGCCAGCAGCGGGGGCCAATGGGCTAATGAAAAACTGTTTTTT.

The gene calls are TRBV29-1 and TRBJ2-7; 12 nucleotides agree with TRBD1. This CDR3 contains 15 residues. Germline V gives CDR1 SQVTM, CDR2 ANQGSEA. V lost 3 bases to trimming and J lost 6 bases; unmatched junction nucleotides: 9. The CDR3 protein is CSVDTTGTGGGEQYF. The CDR3 bases are TGCAGCGTTGACACCACCGGGACAGGGGGCGGCGAGCAGTACTTC.

The chain recombines TRBV7-2 with TRBJ2-7, with D possibly called TRBD1 or TRBD2 (5 bases each). The CDR3 consists of 11 residues. Trimming cost V 7 bases and J 7 bases, with 11 bases left between them. The V gene's germline CDR1 is SGHTA and CDR2 FQGNSA. CDR3 protein: CASTRGREQYF. The CDR3 DNA follows: TGTGCCAGCACCCGGGGCAGGGAGCAGTACTTC.

The chain uses TRBV6-1 and TRBJ1-5; D uncertain. The CDR3 spans 16 residues. CDR1 is MNHNS and CDR2 is SASEGT in the germline V gene. V was pared by 7 bases and J by 0 bases, with 16 bases between. CDR3 protein: CASKTRAEVSNQPQHF. The CDR3 coding sequence is TGTGCCAGCAAAACGCGTGCGGAAGTTAGCAATCAGCCCCAGCATTTT.

V usage is TRBV10-3 and J usage is TRBJ2-1; TRBD2 matches at 9 bases. The V gene end was trimmed by 6 bases and the J gene end by 9 bases; junction bases not matched to a gene: 15. The germline V gene encodes CDR1 ENHRY and CDR2 SYGVKD. This CDR3 is built from 16 residues. CDR3 nucleotides: TGTGCCATCAGGGCGGGGTTGGGACTAGCTCCAAGTGAGCAGTTCTTC. Amino acid sequence: CAIRAGLGLAPSEQFF.

The genes are TRBV21-1 and TRBJ1-2. TRBV21-1 is a pseudogene segment. The CDR3 consists of 15 residues. The CDR3 region is CASSPRDGDNYGYTF. The CDR3 DNA is TGTGCCAGCAGCCCGAGGGACGGCGATAACTATGGCTACACCTTC.

The chain couples TRBV24-1 to TRBJ2-1, with a possible D match to TRBD2 (6 bases). The CDR3 is 14 residues long. V was pared by 4 bases and J by 6 bases, with 12 bases between. Germline CDR1 and CDR2: KGHDR and SFDVKD. For the CDR3, the DNA is TGTGCCACCAGTGACCCCGGGAGTATCAATGAGCAGTTCTTC. Translating gives CATSDPGSINEQFF.